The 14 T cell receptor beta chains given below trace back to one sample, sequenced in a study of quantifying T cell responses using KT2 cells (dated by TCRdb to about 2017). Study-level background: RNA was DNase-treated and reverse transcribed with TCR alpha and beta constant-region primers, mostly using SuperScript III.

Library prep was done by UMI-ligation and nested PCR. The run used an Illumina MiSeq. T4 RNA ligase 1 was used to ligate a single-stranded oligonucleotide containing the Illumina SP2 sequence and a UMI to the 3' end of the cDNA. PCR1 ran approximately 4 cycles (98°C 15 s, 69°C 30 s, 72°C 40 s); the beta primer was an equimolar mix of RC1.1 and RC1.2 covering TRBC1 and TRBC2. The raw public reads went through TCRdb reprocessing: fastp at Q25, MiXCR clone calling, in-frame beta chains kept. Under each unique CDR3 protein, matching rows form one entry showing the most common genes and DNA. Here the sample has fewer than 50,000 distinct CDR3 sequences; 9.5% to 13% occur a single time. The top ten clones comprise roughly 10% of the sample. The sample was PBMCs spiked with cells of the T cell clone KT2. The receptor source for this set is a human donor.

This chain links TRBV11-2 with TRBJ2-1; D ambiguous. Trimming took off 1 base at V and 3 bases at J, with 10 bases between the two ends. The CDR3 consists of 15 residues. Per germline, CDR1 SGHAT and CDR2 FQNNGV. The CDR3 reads CASSLVGPNYNEQFF. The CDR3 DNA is TGTGCCAGCAGCTTAGTCGGGCCCAACTACAATGAGCAGTTCTTC.

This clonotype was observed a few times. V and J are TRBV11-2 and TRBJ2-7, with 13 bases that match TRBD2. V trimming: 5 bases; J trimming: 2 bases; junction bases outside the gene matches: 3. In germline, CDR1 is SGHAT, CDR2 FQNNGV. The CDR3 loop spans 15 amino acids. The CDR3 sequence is CASSPGLAGPYEQYF. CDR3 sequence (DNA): TGTGCCAGCAGCCCGGGACTAGCGGGACCCTACGAGCAGTACTTC.

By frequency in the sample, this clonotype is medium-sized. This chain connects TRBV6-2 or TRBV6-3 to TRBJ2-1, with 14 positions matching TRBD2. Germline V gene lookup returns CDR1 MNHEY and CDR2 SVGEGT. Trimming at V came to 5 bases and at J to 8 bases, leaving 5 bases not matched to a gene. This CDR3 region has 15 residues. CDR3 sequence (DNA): TGTGCCAGCAGTCCCGGGACTAGCGGGAGCGATGAGCAGTTCTTC. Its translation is CASSPGTSGSDEQFF.

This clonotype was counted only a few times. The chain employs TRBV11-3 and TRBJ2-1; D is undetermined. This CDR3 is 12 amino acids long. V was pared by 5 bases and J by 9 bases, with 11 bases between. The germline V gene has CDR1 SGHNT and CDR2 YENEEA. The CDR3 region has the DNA TGTGCCAGCAGCGTACGAAGAGGTGAGCAGTTCTTC. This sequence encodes CASSVRRGEQFF.

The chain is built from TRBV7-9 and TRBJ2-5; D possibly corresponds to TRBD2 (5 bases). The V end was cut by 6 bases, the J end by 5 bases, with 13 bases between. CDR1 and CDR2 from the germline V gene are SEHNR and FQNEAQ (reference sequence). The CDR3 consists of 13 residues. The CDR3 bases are TGTGCCAGCAGTCGGACTGTGGGGGAGACCCAGTACTTC. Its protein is CASSRTVGETQYF. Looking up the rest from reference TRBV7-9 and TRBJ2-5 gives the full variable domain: DTGVSQNPRHKITKRGQNVTFRCDPISEHNRLYWYRQTLGQGPEFLTYFQNEAQLEKSRLLSDRFSAERPKGSFSTLEIQRTEQGDSAMYLCASSRTVGETQYFGPGTRLLVL.

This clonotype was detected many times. CDR3 nucleotides: TGTGCCAGCAGCCGAACCTGGGGGTCACCCCTCCACTTT. Protein: CASSRTWGSPLHF. The J gene is TRBJ1-6, the V gene TRBV6-5; a possible D gene is TRBD1 (5 bases). Germline V lookup: CDR1 MNHEY, CDR2 SVGAGI. This CDR3 comprises 13 residues. Trimming took 6 bases from V and 10 from J, leaving 13 bases between them.

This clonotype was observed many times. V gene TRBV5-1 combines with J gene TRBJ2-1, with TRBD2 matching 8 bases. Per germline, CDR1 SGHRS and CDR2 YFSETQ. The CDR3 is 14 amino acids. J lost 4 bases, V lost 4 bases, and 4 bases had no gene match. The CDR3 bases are TGCGCCAGCAGCCCGGGGGGGGGATACAATGAGCAGTTCTTC. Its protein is CASSPGGGYNEQFF.

The CDR3 protein is CASSSPGQGRNEKLFF. The CDR3 region has the DNA TGCGCCAGCAGCTCACCCGGACAGGGCCGGAATGAAAAACTGTTTTTT. The chain carries TRBV5-1 and TRBJ1-4, with 8 bases aligning to TRBD1. J lost 5 bases, V lost 3 bases, and 9 bases had no gene match. Germline V gene lookup returns CDR1 SGHRS and CDR2 YFSETQ. CDR3 length: 16 amino acids.

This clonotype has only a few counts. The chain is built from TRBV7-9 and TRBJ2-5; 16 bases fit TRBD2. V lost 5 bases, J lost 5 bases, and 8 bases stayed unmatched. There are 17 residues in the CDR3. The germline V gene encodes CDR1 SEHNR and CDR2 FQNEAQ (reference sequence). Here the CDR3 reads CASSPGTSGRARETQYF. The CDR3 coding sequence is TGTGCCAGCAGCCCAGGGACTAGCGGGAGGGCCAGGGAGACCCAGTACTTC.

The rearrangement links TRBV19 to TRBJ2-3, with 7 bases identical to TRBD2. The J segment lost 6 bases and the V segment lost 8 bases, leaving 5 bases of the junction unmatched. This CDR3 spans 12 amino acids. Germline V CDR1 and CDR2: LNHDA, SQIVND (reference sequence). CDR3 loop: CASGRGSDTQYF. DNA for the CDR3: TGTGCCAGTGGGCGGGGGAGTGATACGCAGTATTTT.

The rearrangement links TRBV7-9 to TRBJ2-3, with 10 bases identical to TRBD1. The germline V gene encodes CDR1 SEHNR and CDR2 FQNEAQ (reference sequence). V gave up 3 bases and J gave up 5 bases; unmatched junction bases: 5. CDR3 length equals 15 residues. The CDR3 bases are TGTGCCAGCAGCTTCACGGGACAGGGGCAAGATACGCAGTATTTT. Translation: CASSFTGQGQDTQYF.

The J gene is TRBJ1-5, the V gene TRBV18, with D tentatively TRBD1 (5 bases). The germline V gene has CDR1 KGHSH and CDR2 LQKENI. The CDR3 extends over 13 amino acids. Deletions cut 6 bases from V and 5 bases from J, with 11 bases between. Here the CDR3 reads CASSTGGDQPQHF. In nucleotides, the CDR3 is TGTGCCAGCTCGACGGGGGGGGATCAGCCCCAGCATTTT. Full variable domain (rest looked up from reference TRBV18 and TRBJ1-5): NAGVMQNPRHLVRRRGQEARLRCSPMKGHSHVYWYRQLPEEGLKFMVYLQKENIIDESGMPKERFSAEFPKEGPSILRIQQVVRGDSAAYFCASSTGGDQPQHFGDGTRLSIL.

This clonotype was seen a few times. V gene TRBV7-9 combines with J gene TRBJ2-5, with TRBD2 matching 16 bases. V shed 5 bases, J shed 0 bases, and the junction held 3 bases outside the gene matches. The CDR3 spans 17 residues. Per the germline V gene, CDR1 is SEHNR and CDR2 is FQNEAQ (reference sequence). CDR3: CASSPGTSGRDQETQYF. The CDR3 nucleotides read TGTGCCAGCAGCCCCGGGACTAGCGGGAGGGACCAAGAGACCCAGTACTTC.

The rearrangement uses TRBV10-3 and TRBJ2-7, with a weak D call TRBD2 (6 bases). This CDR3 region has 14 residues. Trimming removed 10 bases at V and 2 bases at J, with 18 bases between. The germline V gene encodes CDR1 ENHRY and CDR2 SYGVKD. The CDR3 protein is CATARQTSTYEQYF. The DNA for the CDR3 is TGTGCCACGGCCCGCCAGACTAGTACCTACGAGCAGTACTTC.